This T cell receptor (beta chain) was observed in a study of T cells after yellow fever vaccination. On the study more broadly: CD3, CD45RA, CCR7 and CD95 staining defined sorted EM, EMRA, CM and Tscm cells.

Findings of the study overall: Researchers noted that a small share of clonotypes showed up in both CD4 and CD8 compartments. Contaminants from the bulk population, in the form of abundant clonotypes, could be found in FACS-sorted repertoires.

This clonotype was recorded many times. 5'RACE template switching produced TCR cDNA carrying a universal primer site and UMIs. TCRdb recomputed calls from the 5' RACE reads with MiXCR, one row per CDR3 protein. The data show over 35,000 distinct CDR3 sequences, around 6.8% seen once. The length of the CDR3 is 16 residues. Germline loops: CDR1 SGHRS, CDR2 YFSETQ. The J segment lost 0 bases and the V segment lost 2 bases, leaving 3 bases of the junction unmatched. The sequenced sample was PBMCs, either bulk or a sorted T-cell subset (CD4+, CD8+, memory, or dextramer-sorted; not recorded which), obtained 45 days after the yellow fever booster vaccination. The genes are TRBV5-1 and TRBJ2-3; 10 nucleotides agree with TRBD2. The TCR sequence derives from a man aged 25-40 years who received the YFV17D yellow fever vaccine. The CDR3 protein is CASSFTSGVSTDTQYF. Here the CDR3 DNA reads TGCGCCAGCAGCTTCACTAGCGGGGTTAGCACAGATACGCAGTATTTT.